These 31 T cell receptor beta chains were all obtained from the same sample, sequenced in a study of chemoradiotherapy in HPV16-positive cancers (dated by TCRdb to between 2022 and 2023). Receptor amplification or capture employed the immunoSEQ multiplex PCR assay. TCRdb provides this immuneACCESS table in a form limited to in-frame rearrangements. Some clones are lacking; in checked studies, under half of them reflect an unresolved V gene, and why the rest are absent is not known. This sample holds some 25,000 clones; around nine tenths were observed only once. Roughly 20% of the sample goes to the ten largest clones. Sequencing was performed on blood, taken from a patient who underwent chemoradiotherapy. All receptors derive from a human donor with HPV-associated anogenital cancer.

The chain carries TRBV30 and TRBJ1-1; the D is unclear. Per the germline V gene, CDR1 is GTSNPN and CDR2 is SVGIG (reference sequence). This CDR3 is 12 amino acids long. V was trimmed by 5 bases and J by 1 base, leaving 8 bases between them. CDR3 DNA: TGTGCCTGGGCGGGCGGGAACACTGAAGCTTTCTTT. Translated: CAWAGGNTEAFF.

The V call is TRBV6-7, the J call TRBJ1-5, with D possibly TRBD1 on 6 matching bases. Being an ORF, TRBV6-7 has a function that is uncertain. This CDR3 contains 14 residues. Trimming took off 8 bases at V and 7 bases at J, with 18 bases between the two ends. CDR3 residues: CASPDPRGGQPQHF. CDR3 coding DNA: TGTGCCAGCCCCGACCCCAGGGGAGGGCAGCCCCAGCATTTT.

The chain is built from TRBV19 and TRBJ1-2; a weak D match, TRBD1 (5 bases). The CDR3 loop spans 15 amino acids. The V gene's germline CDR1 is LNHDA and CDR2 SQIVND (reference sequence). V was clipped by 0 bases and J by 6 bases, with 14 bases between them. The CDR3 loop is CASSIEGRVPDGYTF. The CDR3 bases are TGTGCCAGTAGTATAGAAGGCAGGGTTCCGGATGGCTACACCTTC.

The rearrangement joins TRBV18 to TRBJ1-4; TRBD1 might be the D (6 bases). Germline values: CDR1 KGHSH, CDR2 LQKENI. V dropped 5 bases and J dropped 5 bases, with 9 bases sitting between them. The CDR3 extends over 13 amino acids. This CDR3 reads CASSVTGNEKLFF. Here the CDR3 DNA reads TGTGCCAGCTCAGTAACAGGGAATGAAAAACTGTTTTTT. The complete variable domain, with remaining parts taken from reference TRBV18 and TRBJ1-4, reads NAGVMQNPRHLVRRRGQEARLRCSPMKGHSHVYWYRQLPEEGLKFMVYLQKENIIDESGMPKERFSAEFPKEGPSILRIQQVVRGDSAAYFCASSVTGNEKLFFGSGTQLSVL.

This rearrangement joins TRBV28 to TRBJ1-2; 8 bases match TRBD1. Germline V gene data show CDR1 as MDHEN and CDR2 as SYDVKM. Losses at the gene ends were 4 bases for V and 3 bases for J; bases not matched to a gene: 1. The CDR3 has 13 residues. For the CDR3, the DNA is TGTGCCAGCAGTTCGGACAGGGACTATGGCTACACCTTC. It codes for CASSSDRDYGYTF.

V is TRBV4-2 and J is TRBJ1-2; a possible D gene is TRBD1 (5 bases). Germline CDR1 LGHNA, CDR2 YNFKEQ. This CDR3 has 14 amino acids. Trimming left V 1 base short and J 3 bases short, with 9 bases between. In nucleotides, the CDR3 is TGTGCCAGCAGCCAAGCAGGGTTTGACTATGGCTACACCTTC. Translated, it gives CASSQAGFDYGYTF.

This chain's CDR3 is CASSPGTGIAYEQYF. The CDR3 DNA reads as TGTGCCAGCAGCCCCGGAACAGGGATTGCCTACGAGCAGTACTTC. The chain carries TRBV11-3 and TRBJ2-7; the D gene is possibly TRBD1 (6 bases). The germline V gene has CDR1 SGHNT and CDR2 YENEEA. Trimming shortened V by 5 bases and J by 2 bases, and 16 bases separated the two germline ends. There are 15 residues in the CDR3.

The rearrangement joins TRBV15 to TRBJ2-7, with 7 bases identical to TRBD1. CDR1 and CDR2 from the germline V gene are LNHNV and YYDKDF (reference sequence). V was clipped by 3 bases and J by 0 bases; unmatched bases: 2. The CDR3 has 14 residues. The CDR3 region is CATSSDRASYEQYF. As DNA, the CDR3 is TGTGCCACCAGCAGTGACAGGGCCTCCTACGAGCAGTACTTC.

The chain carries TRBV6-1 and TRBJ1-3; 9 nucleotides line up with TRBD1. Unmatched junction bases numbered 9, after V lost 6 bases and J lost 6 bases. This CDR3 region has 15 residues. CDR1 and CDR2 from the germline V gene are MNHNS and SASEGT. Here the CDR3 DNA reads TGTGCCAGCAGGCGGACAGGGGCACTGGAAAACACCATATATTTT. It specifies CASRRTGALENTIYF.

The chain combines TRBV15 with TRBJ1-4, with TRBD1 matching over 11 bases. This CDR3 comprises 18 residues. Unmatched junction bases numbered 11, after V lost 1 base and J lost 7 bases. Germline V gene sequence: CDR1 LNHNV, CDR2 YYDKDF (reference sequence). CDR3 in DNA: TGTGCCACCAGCAGAGGCTTCAGGGTGGACAGGGGGCCTGAAAAACTGTTTTTT. Its translation: CATSRGFRVDRGPEKLFF.

J is TRBJ2-7 and V is TRBV7-6, with 12 positions matching TRBD2. The CDR3 is 15 residues long. Trimming removed 5 bases from V and 2 bases from J; junction bases left unmatched: 4. Germline CDR1 is SGHVS and CDR2 is FNYEAQ. The DNA for the CDR3 is TGTGCCAGCAGCGGTCTAGCGGGAGGGGCCTACGAGCAGTACTTC. This translates into CASSGLAGGAYEQYF.

The chain has TRBV10-3 and TRBJ1-5; tentatively, D is TRBD1 (5 bases). Trimming cost V 5 bases and J 4 bases, with 24 bases left between them. This CDR3 comprises 18 residues. CDR1 ENHRY and CDR2 SYGVKD come from the germline V gene. This CDR3 is CAISPTRNSGQANQPQHF. In nucleotides, the CDR3 is TGTGCCATCAGTCCTACGCGGAACTCAGGGCAGGCGAATCAGCCCCAGCATTTT.

V is TRBV6-5 and J is TRBJ2-3; TRBD1 matches 8 bases. CDR1 and CDR2 (germline): MNHEY, SVGAGI. The CDR3 sequence is 13 residues long. V lost 6 bases, J lost 3 bases, and 2 bases stayed unmatched. The CDR3 sequence: CASRRQGTDTQYF. CDR3 sequence (DNA): TGTGCCAGCAGAAGACAGGGGACAGATACGCAGTATTTT.

This rearrangement joins TRBV19 to TRBJ1-5; a weak D match, TRBD1 (6 bases). Germline CDR1 and CDR2: LNHDA and SQIVND (reference sequence). This CDR3 is 14 amino acids long. V was pared by 5 bases and J by 3 bases, with 11 bases between. In DNA, the CDR3 is TGTGCCAGTAGTTGGCAGGGGTTCAATCAGCCCCAGCATTTT. This encodes CASSWQGFNQPQHF.

The chain carries TRBV5-1 and TRBJ1-6, with D unclear. The CDR3 runs 15 residues. Between the trimmed V and J ends, which lost 4 bases and 7 bases, there was a span of 15 bases. Germline loops: CDR1 SGHRS, CDR2 YFSETQ. The CDR3 is CASSLVESGNSPLHF. The CDR3 bases are TGCGCCAGCAGCCTGGTGGAGTCTGGAAATTCACCCCTCCACTTT.

The CDR3 bases are TGTGCCAGCAGCACAACAGGGAGGGGCACTGAAGCTTTCTTT. It translates to CASSTTGRGTEAFF. J is TRBJ1-1 and V is TRBV21-1. TRBV21-1 is shown as a pseudogene. This CDR3 spans 14 amino acids.

J is TRBJ2-2 and V is TRBV18; D is possibly TRBD2 (6 bases). This CDR3 spans 15 amino acids. The V gene lost 2 bases and the J gene lost 3 bases, with 10 bases spanning the gap. CDR1 and CDR2 from the germline V gene are KGHSH and LQKENI. DNA for the CDR3: TGTGCCAGCTCACCAACGGGAGCAGACACCGGGGAGCTGTTTTTT. Protein product: CASSPTGADTGELFF. Based on the CDR3 plus reference TRBV18 and TRBJ2-2, the full variable domain is NAGVMQNPRHLVRRRGQEARLRCSPMKGHSHVYWYRQLPEEGLKFMVYLQKENIIDESGMPKERFSAEFPKEGPSILRIQQVVRGDSAAYFCASSPTGADTGELFFGEGSRLTVL.

The chain is built from TRBV21-1 and TRBJ1-5; the table's D call TRBD1 went unverified against the DNA. TRBV21-1 is tagged as a pseudogene. The CDR3 totals 15 residues. The CDR3 DNA reads as TGTGCCAGCAGCAAATTAAGGGGAAGCAATCAGCCCCAGCATTTT. This codes for CASSKLRGSNQPQHF.

This clone has only one observation. This chain joins TRBV9 and TRBJ2-7; the D gene is possibly TRBD2 (6 bases). V gave up 3 bases and J gave up 2 bases, with 12 bases separating them. The CDR3 extends over 14 amino acids. CDR1 and CDR2 (germline): SGDLS, YYNGEE. CDR3 coding DNA: TGTGCCAGCAGCGAGACGGCGGGGACCTACGAGCAGTACTTC. Translated: CASSETAGTYEQYF.

This chain joins TRBV28 and TRBJ1-1, with TRBD1 as a possible D gene (6 bases). The CDR3 spans 15 residues. From germline, CDR1 is MDHEN and CDR2 SYDVKM. Trimming pared 6 bases from V and 3 bases from J, leaving 17 bases between. CDR3 DNA: TGTGCCAGCAGCTTTTTTACAGGGAGGGACACTGAAGCTTTCTTT. It codes for CASSFFTGRDTEAFF.

Regarding this clone: Additional DNA sequences in this sample encode the identical CDR3. The chain has TRBV28 and TRBJ2-7; the D is unclear. The V gene's germline CDR1 is MDHEN and CDR2 SYDVKM. The CDR3 spans 13 residues. With 3 bases removed from V and 1 base from J, the gap between germline ends came to 7 bases. CDR3 in DNA: TGTGCCAGCAGTTTCGCTAGTTCCTACGAGCAGTACTTC. Protein product: CASSFASSYEQYF.

DNA of the CDR3: TGCGCCAGCAGCCAAGATAGGACTAGCGGGGTTTACAATGAGCAGTTCTTC. Encoded protein: CASSQDRTSGVYNEQFF. The chain couples TRBV4-1 to TRBJ2-1; 12 bases map to TRBD2. Germline assignment: CDR1 MGHRA and CDR2 YSYEKL. With V trimmed by 0 bases and J by 4 bases, 4 bases remained unmatched. The CDR3 runs 17 residues.

This rearrangement joins TRBV15 to TRBJ2-2, with a tentative D call TRBD1 (6 bases). Germline CDR1 reads LNHNV; CDR2 reads YYDKDF (reference sequence). This CDR3 contains 16 residues. Trimming removed 2 bases at V and 1 base at J, with 11 bases between. The CDR3: CATSRFTGRNTGELFF. The CDR3 nucleotides read TGTGCCACCAGCAGATTTACAGGGCGGAACACCGGGGAGCTGTTTTTT.

The table lists this clone with a count of one. The CDR3 here is CASSLSTGGGELFF. DNA of the CDR3: TGTGCCAGCAGCTTGTCCACAGGGGGCGGGGAGCTGTTTTTT. This chain uses TRBV5-4 with TRBJ2-2, with 8 bases aligning to TRBD1. CDR3 size: 14 residues. Germline-derived CDR1 and CDR2 are SGHNT and YYREEE (reference sequence). With 1 base clipped from V and 7 bases from J, the junction kept 3 bases outside the gene matches.

The J gene is TRBJ1-2, the V gene TRBV7-2, with D tentatively TRBD1 (5 bases). This CDR3 is built from 14 residues. V dropped 5 bases and J dropped 6 bases, with 16 bases sitting between them. CDR1 SGHTA and CDR2 FQGNSA come from the germline V gene. The CDR3 here is CASSLGVAGNGYTF. The CDR3 coding sequence is TGTGCCAGCAGCCTCGGGGTAGCAGGGAATGGCTACACCTTC.

The chain uses TRBV5-1 and TRBJ2-3; D ambiguous. V dropped 4 bases and J dropped 4 bases, with 10 bases sitting between them. Germline V lookup: CDR1 SGHRS, CDR2 YFSETQ. The CDR3 contains 13 residues. CDR3 region: CASSVFSPDTQYF. CDR3 nucleotide sequence: TGCGCCAGCAGCGTTTTCTCCCCAGATACGCAGTATTTT.

V usage is TRBV6-1 and J usage is TRBJ2-7; D perhaps matches TRBD1 (6 bases). V was clipped by 4 bases and J by 1 base, with 14 bases between them. The CDR3 has 15 residues. Germline CDR1 MNHNS, CDR2 SASEGT. Here the CDR3 DNA reads TGTGCCAGCAGTGTCGGGACATTATCTTCCTACGAGCAGTACTTC. This translates into CASSVGTLSSYEQYF.

The DNA for the CDR3 is TGTGCCAGCAGCCTCCCGGGACTAGCGGGAGTAAATGAGCAGTTCTTC. Residues: CASSLPGLAGVNEQFF. This chain links TRBV13 with TRBJ2-1, with 14 bases fitting TRBD2. J was trimmed by 7 bases and V by 5 bases; bases with no gene match: 7. This CDR3 spans 16 amino acids. Germline CDR1 and CDR2: PRHDT and FYEKMQ (reference sequence).

This chain uses TRBV5-1 with TRBJ2-5, with a tentative D call TRBD2 (7 bases). Looked up from germline, CDR1 is SGHRS and CDR2 is YFSETQ. Deletions cut 6 bases from V and 5 bases from J, with 20 bases between. The CDR3 totals 15 residues. The chain's CDR3 is CASTLSGGESETQYF. CDR3 sequence (DNA): TGCGCCAGCACCCTCTCGGGGGGCGAATCGGAGACCCAGTACTTC.

This clone was observed once. J is TRBJ1-1 and V is TRBV4-1, with unresolved D. Germline lookup yields CDR1 MGHRA and CDR2 YSYEKL. The ends were cut back, 0 bases at V and 12 bases at J, with 17 bases in the middle. CDR3 length: 14 residues. CDR3: CASSQEGAPLGTFF. The DNA of the CDR3 is TGCGCCAGCAGCCAAGAGGGCGCTCCCTTAGGGACTTTCTTT.

The sample holds one count of this clone. The chain couples TRBV19 to TRBJ1-3, with no clear D. V dropped 0 bases and J dropped 0 bases, with 6 bases sitting between them. This CDR3 comprises 15 residues. CDR1 is LNHDA, CDR2 SQIVND, per germline (reference sequence). Written as DNA, the CDR3 is TGTGCCAGTAGTATAGATCACAGCTCTGGAAACACCATATATTTT. It codes for CASSIDHSSGNTIYF. The entire variable domain, with the rest obtained from reference TRBV19 and TRBJ1-3, is as follows: DGGITQSPKYLFRKEGQNVTLSCEQNLNHDAMYWYRQDPGQGLRLIYYSQIVNDFQKGDIAEGYSVSREKKESFPLTVTSAQKNPTAFYLCASSIDHSSGNTIYFGEGSWLTVV.